The entry below gives a single TCR beta chain sequence along with its context. Seattle cases were enrolled at active infection and followed longitudinally. The CDR3 is made up of 13 amino acids. CDR1 is WSHSY, CDR2 SAAADI, per germline. With 4 bases removed from V and 3 bases from J, the gap between germline ends came to 7 bases. Libraries were prepared by immunoSEQ multiplex PCR; TCRdb keeps only in-frame clonotypes and omits some of them. The sample includes 170,000 or so clones, approximately 83% of them seen just once. This record comes from a study of blood T cell repertoires in COVID-19. Study summary: COVID-19 samples, acute and convalescent, were from the United States, Italy and Spain.

The sequence came from a woman in her thirties or forties with COVID-19, enrolled during active disease. V is TRBV10-2 and J is TRBJ1-5, with D uncertain. Sequencing was done on a sample of peripheral blood. DNA for the CDR3: TGCGCCAGCAGTGGGGCAGTCAATCAGCCCCAGCATTTT. The encoded protein is CASSGAVNQPQHF.